This TCR beta chain came from a study of control samples from healthy donors and cancer patients. Produced via immunoSEQ multiplex PCR; TCRdb's table is partial and in-frame only. Among 45,000 or so clones listed, 91% were seen once. There are 16 residues in the CDR3. The V and J ends lost 2 bases and 5 bases, in that order; junction bases with no gene match: 10. Germline CDR1 is SGHAT and CDR2 is FQNNGV. The clonotype originates from a woman aged 40 to 50 with head and neck cancer. Sequenced sample: PBMCs. The J gene is TRBJ2-3, the V gene TRBV11-2, with TRBD2 matching over 7 bases. The CDR3 loop reads CASSLRGGGSGDTQYF. The CDR3, as DNA: TGTGCCAGCAGCTTACGGGGTGGCGGGAGCGGAGATACGCAGTATTTT.